The next 10 T cell receptor beta chains were all read from a single sample in a study of T cell repertoires in cytomegalovirus infection. TCRdb re-called the reads through MiXCR, storing one row per CDR3 protein. The data show tens of thousands of distinct CDR3 sequences, about 30% seen once. The antigens these receptors bind are not known. The sample comprised PBMCs, sequenced either directly or after in vitro stimulation (not recorded which). These receptors were collected from a human donor in good health (CMV status not recorded). Some clones in this sample may be carry-over from other donors' samples.

This chain's CDR3 is CASRVGQLTYEQYF. In DNA, the CDR3 is TGTGCCAGCAGGGTGGGCCAGCTGACCTACGAGCAGTACTTC. The chain combines TRBV2 with TRBJ2-7, with D unresolved. Germline V gene lookup returns CDR1 SNHLY and CDR2 FYNNEI. The ends were cut back, 6 bases at V and 2 bases at J, with 14 bases in the middle. The CDR3 loop spans 14 amino acids. The full variable domain, completed using reference TRBV2 and TRBJ2-7, is EPEVTQTPSHQVTQMGQEVILRCVPISNHLYFYWYRQILGQKVEFLVSFYNNEISEKSEIFDDQFSVERPDGSNFTLKIRSTKLEDSAMYFCASRVGQLTYEQYFGPGTRLTVT.

The sample holds a few counts of this clonotype. The rearrangement uses TRBV19 and TRBJ1-1; TRBD1 might be the D (5 bases). CDR1 LNHDA and CDR2 SQIVND come from the germline V gene (reference sequence). The V end lost 5 bases, the J end lost 6 bases, and 19 bases lay between the germline ends. The CDR3 runs to 15 residues. The CDR3: CASSPDGAGISEAFF. The CDR3 DNA reads TGTGCCAGTAGTCCCGATGGGGCAGGGATCTCTGAAGCTTTCTTT.

This clonotype appeared a few times. The V and J genes are TRBV7-9 and TRBJ2-1; 8 nucleotides align to TRBD2. The germline CDR1 and CDR2 sequences are SEHNR and FQNEAQ (reference sequence). The CDR3 length is 16 residues. The J segment lost 6 bases and the V segment lost 3 bases, leaving 10 bases of the junction unmatched. CDR3 region: CASSFGPGLVFNEQFF. Here the CDR3 DNA reads TGTGCCAGCAGCTTTGGCCCGGGACTAGTTTTCAATGAGCAGTTCTTC.

The genes are TRBV28 and TRBJ1-3, with 7 bases lining up with TRBD1. V gave up 4 bases and J gave up 4 bases; unmatched junction bases: 4. CDR3 length equals 14 residues. CDR1 MDHEN and CDR2 SYDVKM come from the germline V gene. Written as DNA, the CDR3 is TGTGCCAGCAGTTCGACAGGGTCAGGAAACACCATATATTTT. As protein: CASSSTGSGNTIYF.

This clonotype has a handful of counts. This rearrangement joins TRBV7-2 to TRBJ2-7; no reliable D call. CDR1 SGHTA and CDR2 FQGNSA come from the germline V gene. The germline V and J ends were trimmed by 5 bases and 2 bases, with 13 bases remaining between them. This CDR3 spans 14 amino acids. The DNA of the CDR3 is TGTGCCAGCAGCCGCCGTTGGCCCACCTACGAGCAGTACTTC. Translation gives CASSRRWPTYEQYF.

In its sample, this clonotype was seen a few times. The chain carries TRBV9 and TRBJ1-2; D perhaps matches TRBD1 (5 bases). Germline-derived CDR1 and CDR2 are SGDLS and YYNGEE. Trimming shortened V by 1 base and J by 8 bases, and 15 bases separated the two germline ends. This CDR3 comprises 14 residues. CDR3 bases: TGTGCCAGCAGCGTACTGGGGCAGTCGCGGGGCTACACCTTC. Translating gives CASSVLGQSRGYTF. The complete variable domain, with remaining parts taken from reference TRBV9 and TRBJ1-2, reads DSGVTQTPKHLITATGQRVTLRCSPRSGDLSVYWYQQSLDQGLQFLIQYYNGEERAKGNILERFSAQQFPDLHSELNLSSLELGDSALYFCASSVLGQSRGYTFGSGTRLTVV.

The chain combines TRBV7-9 with TRBJ1-4; D unclear. V was pared by 9 bases and J by 7 bases, with 15 bases between. Germline V CDR1 and CDR2: SEHNR, FQNEAQ (reference sequence). This CDR3 is built from 13 residues. The CDR3 DNA reads as TGTGCCAGTCAAGAGGTGGAGGGTGAAAAACTGTTTTTT. This codes for CASQEVEGEKLFF.

The chain has TRBV15 and TRBJ1-5; no definite D call. Trimming removed 0 bases from V and 1 base from J, with 7 bases in between. Germline-derived CDR1 and CDR2 are LNHNV and YYDKDF (reference sequence). This CDR3 is 15 amino acids long. For the CDR3, the DNA is TGTGCCACCAGCAGAGATTTGGGCAGCAATCAGCCCCAGCATTTT. This encodes CATSRDLGSNQPQHF.

This clonotype was detected once. The chain employs TRBV12-5 and TRBJ2-1, with 9 bases aligning to TRBD1. V lost 1 base to trimming and J lost 8 bases; unmatched junction nucleotides: 3. The CDR3 contains 14 residues. Germline loops: CDR1 LGHNT, CDR2 FRNRAP. CDR3 coding DNA: TGTGCTAGTGGTTTGGGGGACAGGGTTGATGAGCAGTTCTTC. Amino acid sequence: CASGLGDRVDEQFF.

The genes are TRBV23-1 and TRBJ1-4; possible D gene TRBD1, 5 bases. TRBV23-1 qualifies as an ORF whose function is uncertain. The CDR3 totals 18 residues. The V gene lost 6 bases and the J gene lost 4 bases, with 24 bases spanning the gap. The CDR3 nucleotides are TGCGCCAGCAGACCGACCCGACTCCGTGGGGCCCATAATGAAAAACTGTTTTTT. This translates into CASRPTRLRGAHNEKLFF.